A few counts support the clone carrying this TCR beta chain. What it recognizes is unknown. CDR1 and CDR2 (germline): SGHNT, YYREEE (reference sequence). The CDR3 spans 19 residues. Between the trimmed V and J ends, which lost 0 bases and 0 bases, there was a span of 16 bases. This specimen comes from a study of CD8 T cells in ankylosing spondylitis. Study outcomes and limitations: Apparently characteristic of ankylosing spondylitis blood was a TCR beta motif (under ten highly homologous variants). Disease-linked clones displayed a CD8+ phenotype and appeared relatively rarely in peripheral blood. According to the report, clones linked to the disease were significantly enriched in matched synovial fluid samples taken from ankylosing spondylitis patients.

Using quantitative 5'-RACE with molecular barcodes, the authors made TCR beta libraries. TCRdb reprocessed the 5' RACE reads with MiXCR, giving one entry per CDR3 protein. The sample holds 200,000 to 250,000 distinct CDR3 sequences, about 7.3% seen once. Material: blood, either unsorted or a sorted T cell fraction (not recorded which). This chain connects TRBV5-4 to TRBJ1-6, with D tentatively TRBD1 (5 bases). This sequence was found in a male donor with ankylosing spondylitis. The CDR3 DNA follows: TGTGCCAGCAGCTTGGATGGGGCAGCCCGGAGCTCCTATAATTCACCCCTCCACTTT. Protein: CASSLDGAARSSYNSPLHF.